This record concerns one TCR beta chain sequence. The antigen remains unidentified. This sample is drawn from a study of CD8 T cells in Susac syndrome. About 0.5 to 1 ug RNA was reverse transcribed with random hexamers. With immunoSEQ multiplex PCR, TCR beta CDR3 was amplified across 54 Vbeta and 13 Jbeta. TCRdb passed the immunoSEQ multiplex PCR reads through MiXCR, listing each CDR3 protein once. The repertoire holds about 300,000 distinct CDR3 sequences, 75% to 85% seen once, with around 0.2% in the top ten. Overall study findings and caveats: It was acknowledged in the study that the number of individuals who were included in its TCR sequencing and HLA analysis was relatively small.

CDR1 is MDHEN and CDR2 is SYDVKM in the germline V gene. The V gene lost 1 base and the J gene lost 2 bases, with 15 bases spanning the gap. This CDR3 has 16 residues. Those who served as multiple sclerosis controls were treatment-naive patients with stable or active relapsing-remitting disease. TEMRA cells were FACS-enriched, unlike CD8+ and CD4+ T cells, which were negatively isolated. This receptor was taken from a human donor with multiple sclerosis. Sequencing was carried out using CD8+ T cells from PBMCs. This sequence joins TRBV28 and TRBJ2-7; D might be TRBD2 (5 bases). CDR3 nucleotides: TGTGCCAGCAGTTTATACTTTGCGGGTGCGACCTACGAGCAGTACTTC. Translating it yields CASSLYFAGATYEQYF.